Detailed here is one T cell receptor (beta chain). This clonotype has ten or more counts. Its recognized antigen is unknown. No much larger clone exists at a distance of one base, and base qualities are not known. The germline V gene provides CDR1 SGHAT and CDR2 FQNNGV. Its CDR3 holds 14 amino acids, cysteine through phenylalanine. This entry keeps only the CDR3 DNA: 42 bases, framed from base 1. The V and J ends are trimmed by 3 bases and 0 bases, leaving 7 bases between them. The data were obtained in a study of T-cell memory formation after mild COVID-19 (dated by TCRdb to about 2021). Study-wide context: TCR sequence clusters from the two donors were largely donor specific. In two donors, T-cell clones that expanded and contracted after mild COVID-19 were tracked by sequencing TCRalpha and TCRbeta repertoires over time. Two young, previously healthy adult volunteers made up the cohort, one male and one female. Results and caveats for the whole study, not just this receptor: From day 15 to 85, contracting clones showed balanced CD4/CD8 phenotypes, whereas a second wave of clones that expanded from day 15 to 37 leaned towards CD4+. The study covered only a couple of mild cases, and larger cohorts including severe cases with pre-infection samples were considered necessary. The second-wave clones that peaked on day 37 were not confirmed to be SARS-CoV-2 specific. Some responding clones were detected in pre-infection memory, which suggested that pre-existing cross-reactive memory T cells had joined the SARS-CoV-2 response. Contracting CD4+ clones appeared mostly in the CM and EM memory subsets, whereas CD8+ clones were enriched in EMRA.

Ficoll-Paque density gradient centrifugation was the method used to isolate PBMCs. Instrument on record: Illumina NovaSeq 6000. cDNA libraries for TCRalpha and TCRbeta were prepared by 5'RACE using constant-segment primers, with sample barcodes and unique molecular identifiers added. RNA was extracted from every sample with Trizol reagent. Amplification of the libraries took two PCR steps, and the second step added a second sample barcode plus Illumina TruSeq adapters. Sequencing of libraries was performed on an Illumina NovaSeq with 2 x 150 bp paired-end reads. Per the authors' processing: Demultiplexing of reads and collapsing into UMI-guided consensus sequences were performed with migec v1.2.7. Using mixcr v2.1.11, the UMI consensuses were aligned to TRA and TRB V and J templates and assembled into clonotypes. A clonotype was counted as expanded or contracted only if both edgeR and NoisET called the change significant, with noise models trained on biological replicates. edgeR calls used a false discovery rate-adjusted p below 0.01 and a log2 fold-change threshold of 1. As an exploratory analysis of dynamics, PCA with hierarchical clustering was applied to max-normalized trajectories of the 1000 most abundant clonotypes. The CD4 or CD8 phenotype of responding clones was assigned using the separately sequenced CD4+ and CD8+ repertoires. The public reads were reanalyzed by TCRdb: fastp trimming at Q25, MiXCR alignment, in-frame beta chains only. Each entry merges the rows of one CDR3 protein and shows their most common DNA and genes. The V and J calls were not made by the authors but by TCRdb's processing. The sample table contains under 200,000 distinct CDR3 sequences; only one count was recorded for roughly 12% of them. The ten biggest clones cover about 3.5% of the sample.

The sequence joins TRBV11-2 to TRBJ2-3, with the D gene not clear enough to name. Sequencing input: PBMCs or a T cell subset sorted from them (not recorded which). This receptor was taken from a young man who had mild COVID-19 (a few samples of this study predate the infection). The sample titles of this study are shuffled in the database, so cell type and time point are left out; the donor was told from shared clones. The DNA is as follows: TGTGCCAGCAGCTTTTATTCCAGCACAGATACGCAGTATTTT. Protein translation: CASSFYSSTDTQYF.